This entry features one TCR beta chain sequence. What this receptor recognizes is not known. No base quality information exists; no much larger clone differs at one position. This entry is derived from a study of vaccination effects on CD4 cells after COVID-19 (dated by TCRdb to 2022 to 2024). For context, the study as a whole: Each participant got two doses of an mRNA SARS-CoV-2 vaccine, either BNT162b2 or mRNA-1273. In both COVID-19 convalescent patients and infection-naive vaccine recipients, the study compared SARS-CoV-2 spike-specific CD4+ TCR repertoires from before mRNA vaccination with those from after it. The full study included some 10 COVID-19 convalescent patients and several SARS-CoV-2-naive healthy vaccine recipients. The Oncomine TCR Beta short-read assay on an Illumina iSeq 100 was used to sequence cultures from other donors in the study.

Library creation used the immunoSEQ multiplex PCR assay. DNA from the CD4+ T cells that had been cultured and isolated underwent TCR beta CDR3 sequencing. The paper's processing steps were these. The analysis removed non-productive TCR sequences, trimmed reads to the CDR3 region, and retained only CDR3s that were 7 or more amino acids long. Antigen-specific clonotypes were identified with the MANAFEST web app by comparing expansion in peptide wells against reference cultures. Positive clones required FDR<0.05 expansion versus reference and all other wells, odds ratio above 5, and frequency above 0.1% in two replicate wells. Cross-reactive clonotypes were defined as significantly expanded in SARS-CoV-2 spike wells and in at least one common cold coronavirus spike condition. Levenshtein distance calculated with the stringdist R package was used to assess CDR3 similarity, and unrooted trees were constructed with ape in R 3.6.1. In TCRdb, the immuneACCESS table is reduced to in-frame sequences with V and J assigned. These tables do not hold every clone; where another copy was compared, an unresolved V gene accounts for under half, and the others remain unexplained. Clone size and V and J calls were adopted from that table, with D and trimming inferred from the DNA. The sample table shows approximately 74,000 clones, and about four fifths are seen once. The top ten constitute roughly 2.9% of the sample.

The ViraFEST assay stimulated PBMC with viral peptide pools and then used TCR sequencing to identify antigen-specific CD4+ T cell clonotypes by expansion. After around eleven days of culture, CD4+ T cells were isolated with the EasySep CD4+ T cell isolation kit. The absence of prior SARS-CoV-2 infection in healthy vaccine recipients was confirmed by negative nucleocapsid antibodies before and after vaccination. Fewer than 2.5 million PBMC per well were cultured in IMDM with about 5.4% human AB serum, 10 IU/ml IL-2 and gentamicin, plus 10 ug/ml peptides. Half of the culture medium was replaced with fresh IL-2-containing medium on days 3 and 7. Each peptide stimulation condition was cultured in triplicate wells unless otherwise noted. Using Ficoll-Paque Plus gradient centrifugation, PBMC were separated from whole blood and then either used fresh or cryopreserved at -140C. The overlapping peptide pools covered the spike proteins of SARS-CoV-2 and of the common cold coronaviruses HCoV-NL63, HCoV-OC43 and HCoV-229E. Genomic DNA was extracted from cultured CD4+ T cells with the QIAamp micro DNA kit.

What the research found in general, with its limitations: At late post-vaccination timepoints, both infection-induced and vaccine-induced clones showed marked clonal contraction, consistent with waning T cell responses. Limitations of the study were the small number of convalescent patients and the absence of early post-infection timepoints. Among healthy vaccine recipients, nearly all vaccine-induced clones were SARS-CoV-2 mono-reactive, and just 1 of 255 was cross-reactive with common cold coronaviruses.

V is reduced by 1 base and J by 8 bases, leaving a spacing of 6 bases between them. CDR1 is given as LGHNT and CDR2 as FRNRAP, both from the germline V gene. Including cysteine and phenylalanine, the CDR3 has 13 amino acids. This entry keeps only the CDR3 DNA: 39 bases, framed from base 1. The clonotype comes from a human donor who received a COVID-19 vaccine. Rearrangement joined TRBV12-5 to TRBJ1-6, with the identity of the D gene unclear. Sequenced material: CD4+ T cells from PBMCs cultured with HCoV-NL63 spike peptides, taken before COVID-19 vaccination. Interpreted using the paper, the cell subset or site label stands for: HCoV-NL63 spike overlapping peptide pool stimulation. The CDR3: CASGLDNYSPLHF. The nucleotide sequence is TGTGCTAGTGGTTTGGATAATTATTCACCCCTCCACTTT.